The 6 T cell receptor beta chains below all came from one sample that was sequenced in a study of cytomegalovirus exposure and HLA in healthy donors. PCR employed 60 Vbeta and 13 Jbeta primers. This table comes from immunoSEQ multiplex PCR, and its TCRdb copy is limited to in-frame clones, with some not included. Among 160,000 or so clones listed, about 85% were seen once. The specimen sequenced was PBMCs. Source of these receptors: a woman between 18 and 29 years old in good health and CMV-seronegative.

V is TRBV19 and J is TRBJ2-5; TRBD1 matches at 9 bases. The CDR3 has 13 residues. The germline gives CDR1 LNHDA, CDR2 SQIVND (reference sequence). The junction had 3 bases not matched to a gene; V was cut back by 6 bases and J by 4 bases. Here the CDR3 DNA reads TGTGCCAGTAGGGGGACAGGGAGAGAGACCCAGTACTTC. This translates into CASRGTGRETQYF. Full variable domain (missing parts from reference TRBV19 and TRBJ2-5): DGGITQSPKYLFRKEGQNVTLSCEQNLNHDAMYWYRQDPGQGLRLIYYSQIVNDFQKGDIAEGYSVSREKKESFPLTVTSAQKNPTAFYLCASRGTGRETQYFGPGTRLLVL.

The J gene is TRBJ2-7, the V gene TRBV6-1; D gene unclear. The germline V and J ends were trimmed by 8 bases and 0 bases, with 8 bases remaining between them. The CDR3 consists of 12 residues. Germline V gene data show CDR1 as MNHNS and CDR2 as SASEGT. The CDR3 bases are TGTGCCAGCGGCGGAAACTCCTACGAGCAGTACTTC. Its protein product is CASGGNSYEQYF.

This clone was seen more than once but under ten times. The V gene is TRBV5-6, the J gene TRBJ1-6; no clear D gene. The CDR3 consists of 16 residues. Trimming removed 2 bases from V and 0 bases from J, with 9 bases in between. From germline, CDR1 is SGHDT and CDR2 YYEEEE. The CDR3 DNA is TGTGCCAGCAGCTTTGGAAGGAGCTCCTATAATTCACCCCTCCACTTT. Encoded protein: CASSFGRSSYNSPLHF. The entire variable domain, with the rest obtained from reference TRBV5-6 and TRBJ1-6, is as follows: DAGVTQSPTHLIKTRGQQVTLRCSPKSGHDTVSWYQQALGQGPQFIFQYYEEEERQRGNFPDRFSGHQFPNYSSELNVNALLLGDSALYLCASSFGRSSYNSPLHFGNGTRLTVT.

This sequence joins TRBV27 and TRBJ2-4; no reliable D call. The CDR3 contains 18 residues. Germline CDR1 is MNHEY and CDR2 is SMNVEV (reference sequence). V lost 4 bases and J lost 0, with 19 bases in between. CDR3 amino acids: CASSSTSTETLAKNIQYF. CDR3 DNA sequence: TGTGCCAGCAGTTCGACGTCGACGGAGACCCTAGCCAAAAACATTCAGTACTTC.

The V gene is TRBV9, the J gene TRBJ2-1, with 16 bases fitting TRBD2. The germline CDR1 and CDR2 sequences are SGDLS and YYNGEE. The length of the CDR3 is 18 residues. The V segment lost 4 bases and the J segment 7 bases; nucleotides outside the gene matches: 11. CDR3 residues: CASSTGTSGRASYNEQFF. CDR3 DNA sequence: TGTGCCAGCAGCACCGGGACTAGCGGGAGGGCCAGTTATAATGAGCAGTTCTTC.

The CDR3 loop reads CASRAVQVGEQYF. DNA for the CDR3: TGTGCCTCGAGGGCTGTCCAAGTGGGCGAGCAGTACTTC. V usage is TRBV2 and J usage is TRBJ2-7, with a possible D match to TRBD2 (5 bases). The V end was cut by 11 bases, the J end by 6 bases, with 20 bases between. CDR1 and CDR2 (germline): SNHLY, FYNNEI. This CDR3 is built from 13 residues.